This T cell receptor beta chain was obtained from a study of shared clonotypes between healthy human individuals. J was trimmed by 8 bases and V by 5 bases; bases with no gene match: 11. Germline V gene data show CDR1 as LNHDA and CDR2 as SQIVND (reference sequence). This CDR3 spans 15 amino acids. In the original workflow: Filtering differed for immunoSEQ, which gave only junction sequences without quality scores. The protocol was immunoSEQ multiplex PCR, while the TCRdb copy is restricted to in-frame clones and leaves out a portion. V, J and clone size were drawn from that table, and D and trimming were deduced from the DNA. The table shows about 800,000 clones, with about 97% occurring only once. Study-wide results and caveats: Estimated richness was generally greater in naive than memory subsets. The generation probabilities recorded for non-shared clonotypes fell below those of clonotypes shared by all four donors.

Concerning this clone itself: The antigen is unknown.

Terminally differentiated effector memory CD45RA+ cells were left out of the naive CD8 fraction, which was CD45RO-negative and positively selected for CCR7. The TCR sequence derives from a man aged 30-40 years in good health. This chain uses TRBV19 with TRBJ2-1; TRBD2 matches 8 bases. What was sequenced was naive CD8+ T cells sorted from blood. The CDR3 region is CASSRTGLGSDEQFF. CDR3 nucleotides: TGTGCCAGTAGTCGGACGGGACTAGGCTCTGATGAGCAGTTCTTC.